This record covers a single TCR beta chain. This entry comes from a study of blood T cell repertoires in COVID-19. Whole-study context: Samples came from the United States, Italy and Spain, spanning acute and convalescent COVID-19.

Per germline, CDR1 MGHRA and CDR2 YSYEKL. Trimming cost V 1 base and J 10 bases; bases outside gene matches: 7. This CDR3 region has 15 residues. Produced via immunoSEQ multiplex PCR; TCRdb's table is partial and in-frame only. The data hold over 30,000 clones, with 88% observed a single time. This clonotype originated in a human donor in a cohort sampled during active COVID-19. The rearrangement links TRBV4-1 to TRBJ2-1; 10 nucleotides agree with TRBD2. The material sequenced was peripheral blood. CDR3 sequence (DNA): TGCGCCAGCAGCCAAGGGCTAGCGGGAGTCCAAGAGCAGTTCTTC. As protein: CASSQGLAGVQEQFF.